Listed below are T cell receptor beta chains from one sample, sequenced in a study of T-cell reconstitution after alpha-beta-depleted transplantation in children. TCRdb fed the PCR reads into MiXCR, producing one record per CDR3 protein. The table has approximately 590,000 distinct CDR3 sequences, about 10% seen once. The specimen was PBMCs from the stem cell graft donor, collected from the stem cell graft. These receptors all stem from a human donor who donated a stem cell graft to a child with acute myeloid leukemia. Both conserved end residues are part of each CDR3. D genes are given only for firm matches. Not all rows give a size; the values are once, few, many and, for expanded clones, a class.

V gene	J gene	D gene	clone size	CDR3 DNA	CDR3 protein
TRBV6-2/TRBV6-3	TRBJ1-1	TRBD1	NA	TGTGCCAGCAGCCATAGACAGGGGGTGCGAACCACTGAAGCTTTCTTT	CASSHRQGVRTTEAFF
TRBV6-5	TRBJ2-7	TRBD2	NA	TGTGCCAGCAGTTATGGGTCCGGGAGGGACCCCTACGAGCAGTACTTC	CASSYGSGRDPYEQYF
TRBV20-1	TRBJ2-7	TRBD2	many	TGCAGTGCCTTCCCCGGGACTAGCGGCAGCTACGAGCAGTACTTC	CSAFPGTSGSYEQYF
TRBV20-1	TRBJ1-1	NA	many	TGCAGTGCCCCCTCTCCGGGGCGCACTGAAGCTTTCTTT	CSAPSPGRTEAFF
TRBV29-1	TRBJ1-1	NA	many	TGCAGCGTCCGGGGAGGCCAGAACACTGAAGCTTTCTTT	CSVRGGQNTEAFF
TRBV6-2/TRBV6-3	TRBJ2-5	NA	NA	TGTGCCAGCAGTACGCCAGGGGAGGTCGAGACCCAGTACTTC	CASSTPGEVETQYF
TRBV5-5	TRBJ2-2	NA	NA	TGTGCCAGCAGCTTGGAAACAGGTTTTACCGGGGAGCTGTTTTTT	CASSLETGFTGELFF
TRBV3-1	TRBJ1-2	TRBD1	few	TGTGCCAGCAGCTCGGGACAGCACAAGTCGGGCTACACCTTC	CASSSGQHKSGYTF
TRBV5-1	TRBJ2-3	TRBD2	many	TGCGCCAGCAGCGACGGGAGGTTATCCCGCACAGATACGCAGTATTTT	CASSDGRLSRTDTQYF
TRBV6-5	TRBJ1-1	TRBD1	many	TGTGCCAGCACCCGACAGGGGAACACTGAAGCTTTCTTT	CASTRQGNTEAFF
TRBV11-3	TRBJ2-3	NA	few	TGTGCCAGCAGCTTAGGGACGGGCCGGGCGGATACGCAGTATTTT	CASSLGTGRADTQYF
TRBV6-1	TRBJ2-5	NA	NA	TGTGCCAGCAGTGCTTCTATTAGGAGGGACGAGACCCAGTACTTC	CASSASIRRDETQYF
TRBV3-1	TRBJ2-1	NA	NA	TGTGCCAGCAGCCTTAGAGGGGCGCTGTACAATGAGCAGTTCTTC	CASSLRGALYNEQFF
TRBV15	TRBJ2-6	TRBD1	NA	TGTGCCACCAGCAGACGAGTTGGACAGGGGGCCTCTGGGGCCAACGTCCTGACTTTC	CATSRRVGQGASGANVLTF
TRBV18	TRBJ1-5	NA	few	TGTGCCAGCTCACTTCTTAGTGGGGAGCCCCAGCATTTT	CASSLLSGEPQHF
TRBV29-1	TRBJ2-3	TRBD2	few	TGCAGCGGGGTCGGACTAGCGGCCACAGATACGCAGTATTTT	CSGVGLAATDTQYF
TRBV27	TRBJ1-6	TRBD1	many	TGTGCCAGCAGTTTATCGGGACAGGGGGGCAGTCCCCTCCACTTT	CASSLSGQGGSPLHF
TRBV4-3	TRBJ1-1	NA	NA	TGCGCCAGCAGCCAAGCTGTATTGACCCGCCTAGGGGCTTTCTTT	CASSQAVLTRLGAFF
TRBV14	TRBJ2-1	TRBD2	NA	TGTGCCAGCAGCCGGCTAGCGGGGAACTCAAGAACCTACAATGAGCAGTTCTTC	CASSRLAGNSRTYNEQFF
TRBV20-1	TRBJ2-1	NA	many	TGCAGTGCTAGGGGCTGGCAGGGAGAGTACAATGAGCAGTTCTTC	CSARGWQGEYNEQFF
TRBV12-3/TRBV12-4	TRBJ2-7	TRBD1	many	TGTGCCAGCAGGCGGGACAGGTCAGGGGAGCAGTACTTC	CASRRDRSGEQYF
TRBV5-1	TRBJ2-5	TRBD1	NA	TGCGCCAGCAGCCTTAATACAGGGGGCGGGCAAGAGACCCAGTACTTC	CASSLNTGGGQETQYF
TRBV27	TRBJ2-3	NA	NA	TGTGCCAGCAGTTTAGAGGGAAAGGATACGCAGTATTTT	CASSLEGKDTQYF
TRBV29-1	TRBJ1-3	TRBD1	many	TGCAGCGTTCGTTTCTGGGACAGGGGGGAAAACACCATATATTTT	CSVRFWDRGENTIYF
TRBV20-1	TRBJ2-3	NA	NA	TGCAGTGCTAGAGATCAAGCGGTGAGGGATACGCAGTATTTT	CSARDQAVRDTQYF
TRBV20-1	TRBJ2-2	NA	many	TGCAGTGCTAGTCGGGTCTACACCGGGGAGCTGTTTTTT	CSASRVYTGELFF
TRBV29-1	TRBJ2-7	TRBD1	many	TGCAGCGTGCACAGGGGGGCCTACGAGCAGTACTTC	CSVHRGAYEQYF
TRBV20-1	TRBJ2-4	NA	few	TGCAGTGCTAGAGACTGGACCAAAAACATTCAGTACTTC	CSARDWTKNIQYF
TRBV6-2/TRBV6-3	TRBJ2-7	NA	few	TGTGCCAGCAGTTGGCTTGAGGGGGACGAGCAGTACTTC	CASSWLEGDEQYF
TRBV28	TRBJ2-1	TRBD2	NA	TGTGCCAGCAGTTTCTTAGCGGGAGGGGCACCTAATGAGCAGTTCTTC	CASSFLAGGAPNEQFF
TRBV27	TRBJ1-6	TRBD1	few	TGTGCCAGCAGTTTAAAAACAGGGGTTTCACCCCTCCACTTT	CASSLKTGVSPLHF
TRBV4-3	TRBJ1-1	NA	NA	TGCGCCAGCAGCCAAGATCTCTGGCAGTCCACTGAAGCTTTCTTT	CASSQDLWQSTEAFF
TRBV15	TRBJ2-4	TRBD2	NA	TGTGCCACCAGCAGAGAAGAACCTAGCGGTTTTGGTAAAAACATTCAGTACTTC	CATSREEPSGFGKNIQYF
TRBV27	TRBJ2-4	NA	many	TGTGCCAGCAGTTTGGTTGGGGGCGGGAAAAACATTCAGTACTTC	CASSLVGGGKNIQYF
TRBV7-9	TRBJ2-3	NA	few	TGTGCCAGCAGCGCCCTAGGGGGAGCTTTAGATACGCAGTATTTT	CASSALGGALDTQYF
TRBV5-1	TRBJ1-1	NA	NA	TGCGCCAGCAGCTTGGCTAGGGACTACACTGAAGCTTTCTTT	CASSLARDYTEAFF
TRBV27	TRBJ2-7	TRBD2	few	TGTGCCAGCAGTTTATTAGCGGGAGGGAAGTACGAGCAGTACTTC	CASSLLAGGKYEQYF
TRBV12-3/TRBV12-4	TRBJ2-1	TRBD2	few	TGTGCCAGCAGGAAACCCCGGGACGGGAGGGATGAGCAGTTCTTC	CASRKPRDGRDEQFF
TRBV9	TRBJ1-1	NA	NA	TGTGCCAGCAGCGTAGGGGAGGCAGGCTGGGACACTGAAGCTTTCTTT	CASSVGEAGWDTEAFF
TRBV7-2	TRBJ2-5	NA	NA	TGTGCCAGCAGCTTAGCGCCGGGGACCCAGTACTTC	CASSLAPGTQYF
TRBV20-1	TRBJ2-5	NA	NA	TGCAGTGCTATCGGGGCCCAAGAGACCCAGTACTTC	CSAIGAQETQYF
TRBV28	TRBJ2-1	NA	many	TGTGCCAGCAGTGGACGGGAGCAGTTCTTC	CASSGREQFF
TRBV4-3	TRBJ2-7	NA	few	TGCGCCAGCAGCCAAGATTCTGCTTCTGAGGTCAGGCACTACGAGCAGTACTTC	CASSQDSASEVRHYEQYF
TRBV28	TRBJ1-4	NA	few	TGTGCCAGCAGTGCCCACGAGTTCGGTGATGAAAAACTGTTTTTT	CASSAHEFGDEKLFF
TRBV10-3	TRBJ2-7	TRBD1	few	TGTGCCATCAGTCAAACAGGGGGGTCTTACGAGCAGTACTTC	CAISQTGGSYEQYF
TRBV20-1	TRBJ2-2	TRBD2	NA	TGCAGTGCTAGACCACAAGGACTAGCGGGACGCTCGAACACCGGGGAGCTGTTTTTT	CSARPQGLAGRSNTGELFF
TRBV7-9	TRBJ2-1	TRBD2	NA	TGTGCCAGCAGCTTTACTAGCGGGGACTACAATGAGCAGTTCTTC	CASSFTSGDYNEQFF
TRBV30	TRBJ2-3	NA	NA	TGTGCCTGGAGTGGGAACATCACAGATACGCAGTATTTT	CAWSGNITDTQYF
TRBV5-6	TRBJ2-7	TRBD1	many	TGTGCCAGCAGGTCCGGGACAGCCTCTTACGAGCAGTACTTC	CASRSGTASYEQYF
TRBV7-9	TRBJ2-7	TRBD2	NA	TGTGCCAGCAGCCCCTTAGCGGGAGAATCCGAGCAGTACTTC	CASSPLAGESEQYF
TRBV6-5	TRBJ1-2	TRBD1	NA	TGTGCCAGCAGTTACGGACAGGGGGGTTATGGCTACACCTTC	CASSYGQGGYGYTF
TRBV5-1	TRBJ1-6	TRBD1	few	TGCGCCAGCAGCTTGACCTCGACAGGGGGCTATAATTCACCCCTCCACTTT	CASSLTSTGGYNSPLHF
TRBV12-3/TRBV12-4	TRBJ2-1	NA	many	TGTGCCAGCAGTTTAGGAGGGAGAGGACGGTACAATGAGCAGTTCTTC	CASSLGGRGRYNEQFF
TRBV20-1	TRBJ2-5	TRBD2	few	TGCAGTGCTGGCGGGGGGGAGACCCAGTACTTC	CSAGGGETQYF
TRBV7-2	TRBJ2-1	NA	many	TGTGCCAGCAGCCCCAGGGCAGGGAACTCCTTTTACAATGAGCAGTTCTTC	CASSPRAGNSFYNEQFF
TRBV20-1	TRBJ2-7	TRBD2	NA	TGCTGTGCCCACCGGTCCGCTAGCGGGACTGACGAGCAGTACTTC	CCAHRSASGTDEQYF
TRBV7-9	TRBJ2-7	TRBD1	few	TGTGCCAGCAGCTCCGGACAGGCGGTTTTCTCCTCCTACGAGCAGTACTTC	CASSSGQAVFSSYEQYF
TRBV6-4	TRBJ2-1	TRBD2	many	TGTGCCAGCAGTGCCACCGGGACTAGCGGGATAGGTGAGCAGTTCTTC	CASSATGTSGIGEQFF
TRBV29-1	TRBJ2-1	TRBD2	many	TGCAGCGTTGACATAGGGCTAGCGGAGACCTACAATGAGCAGTTCTTC	CSVDIGLAETYNEQFF
TRBV6-2/TRBV6-3	TRBJ2-2	NA	NA	TGTGCCAGCAGTTACGTCCTTTGGACCGGGGAGCTGTTTTTT	CASSYVLWTGELFF